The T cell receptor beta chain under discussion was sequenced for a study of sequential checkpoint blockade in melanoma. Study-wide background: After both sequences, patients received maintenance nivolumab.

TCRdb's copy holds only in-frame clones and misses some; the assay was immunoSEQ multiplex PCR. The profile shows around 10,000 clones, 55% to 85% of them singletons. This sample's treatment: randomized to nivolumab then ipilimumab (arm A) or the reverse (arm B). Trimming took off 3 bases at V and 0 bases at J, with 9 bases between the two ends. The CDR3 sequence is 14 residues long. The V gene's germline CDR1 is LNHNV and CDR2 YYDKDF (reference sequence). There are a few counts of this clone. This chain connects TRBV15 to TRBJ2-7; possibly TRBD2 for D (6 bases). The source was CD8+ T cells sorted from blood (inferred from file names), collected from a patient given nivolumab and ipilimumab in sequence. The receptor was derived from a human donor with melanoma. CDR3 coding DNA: TGTGCCACCAGCAGCCGGGACTCCTCCTACGAGCAGTACTTC. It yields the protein CATSSRDSSYEQYF.